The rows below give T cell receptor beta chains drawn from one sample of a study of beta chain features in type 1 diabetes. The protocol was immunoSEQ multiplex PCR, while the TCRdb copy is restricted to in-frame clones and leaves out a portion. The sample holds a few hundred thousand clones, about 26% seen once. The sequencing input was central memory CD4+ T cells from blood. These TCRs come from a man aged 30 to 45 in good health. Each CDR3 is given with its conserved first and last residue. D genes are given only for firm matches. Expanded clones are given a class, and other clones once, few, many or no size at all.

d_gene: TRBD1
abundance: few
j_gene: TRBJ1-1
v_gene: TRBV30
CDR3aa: CAWSGQGLTEAFF
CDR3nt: TGTGCCTGGTCCGGACAGGGTTTGACTGAAGCTTTCTTT

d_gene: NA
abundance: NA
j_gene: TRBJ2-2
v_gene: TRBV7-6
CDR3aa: CASSLGTYNTGELFF
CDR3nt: TGTGCCAGCAGCTTAGGGACATACAACACCGGGGAGCTGTTTTTT

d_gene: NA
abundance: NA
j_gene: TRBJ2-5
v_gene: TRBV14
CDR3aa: CASSQDEGETQYF
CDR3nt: TGTGCCAGCAGCCAAGATGAGGGAGAGACCCAGTACTTC

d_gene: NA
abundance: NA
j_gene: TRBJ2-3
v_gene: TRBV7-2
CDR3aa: CASSLKFGADTQYF
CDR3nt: TGTGCCAGCAGCTTAAAGTTCGGTGCAGATACGCAGTATTTT

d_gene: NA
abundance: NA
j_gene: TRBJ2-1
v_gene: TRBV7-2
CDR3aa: CASSAQGNGYNEQFF
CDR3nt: TGTGCCAGCAGCGCGCAGGGGAATGGGTACAATGAGCAGTTCTTC

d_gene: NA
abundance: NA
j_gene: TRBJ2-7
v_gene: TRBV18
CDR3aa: CASSPQGAGSYEQYF
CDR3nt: TGTGCCAGCTCACCACAGGGGGCGGGAAGCTACGAGCAGTACTTC

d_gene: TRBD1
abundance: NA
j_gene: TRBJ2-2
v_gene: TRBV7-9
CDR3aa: CASSPDRATGELFF
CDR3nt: TGTGCCAGCAGCCCGGACAGGGCCACCGGGGAGCTGTTTTTT

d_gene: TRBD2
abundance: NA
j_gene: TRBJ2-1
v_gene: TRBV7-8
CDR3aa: CASSVLREVIDEQFF
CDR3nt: TGTGCCAGCAGCGTTTTGCGGGAGGTGATTGATGAGCAGTTCTTC

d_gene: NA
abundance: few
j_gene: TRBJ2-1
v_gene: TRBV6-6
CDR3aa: CASSQGRTTYNEQFF
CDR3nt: TGTGCCAGCAGCCAAGGACGCACAACCTACAATGAGCAGTTCTTC

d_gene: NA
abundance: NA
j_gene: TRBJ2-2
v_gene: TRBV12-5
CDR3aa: CASAQDSPNTGELFF
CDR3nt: TGTGCTAGTGCCCAAGACTCGCCCAACACCGGGGAGCTGTTTTTT

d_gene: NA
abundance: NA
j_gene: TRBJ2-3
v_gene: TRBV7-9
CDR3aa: CASSLGGGSPDTQYF
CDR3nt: TGTGCCAGCAGCTTAGGCGGCGGGTCACCAGATACGCAGTATTTT

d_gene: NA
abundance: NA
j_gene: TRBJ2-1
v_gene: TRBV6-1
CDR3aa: CAISESPIKQPRDEQFF
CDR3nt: TGTGCCATCAGTGAGTCTCCGATTAAGCAACCAAGGGATGAGCAGTTCTTC

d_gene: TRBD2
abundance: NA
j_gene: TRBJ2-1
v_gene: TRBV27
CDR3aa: CASRLAGGPNEQFF
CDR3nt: TGTGCCAGCCGACTAGCGGGAGGGCCCAATGAGCAGTTCTTC

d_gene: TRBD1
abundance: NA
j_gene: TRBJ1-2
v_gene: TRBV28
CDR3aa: CASSLDRGIGYTF
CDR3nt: TGTGCCAGCAGTTTAGACAGGGGGATTGGCTACACCTTC